One sample yielded the 5 T cell receptor beta chains listed below, sequenced in a study of tumour-infiltrating T cells in Burkitt lymphoma. TCRdb's copy holds only in-frame clones and misses some; the assay was immunoSEQ multiplex PCR. The table lists about 50,000 clones, more than 25% of them singletons. Sequenced material: tumor tissue. These receptors originate from a human donor with Burkitt lymphoma.

This clone was counted a few times. The chain combines TRBV4-3 with TRBJ1-4; the D is unclear. The V and J ends lost 1 base and 4 bases respectively, with 10 bases between them. This CDR3 spans 15 amino acids. Germline CDR1 reads LGHNA; CDR2 reads YSLEER. In nucleotides, the CDR3 is TGCGCCAGCAGCCAAGCCAACCTATATAATGAAAAACTGTTTTTT. This sequence encodes CASSQANLYNEKLFF.

This clone turned up a few times. The chain employs TRBV6-1 and TRBJ1-5, with TRBD1 matching 10 bases. Looked up from germline, CDR1 is MNHNS and CDR2 is SASEGT. J gave up 7 bases and V 7 bases, and 10 bases lay outside the gene matches. The CDR3 is 15 amino acids. The CDR3 loop reads CASTRGGTGVQPQHF. CDR3 sequence (DNA): TGTGCCAGCACCAGGGGGGGGACAGGGGTGCAGCCCCAGCATTTT.

There are a few counts of this clone. This chain uses TRBV5-1 with TRBJ2-2, with a tentative D call TRBD1 (6 bases). Per germline, CDR1 SGHRS and CDR2 YFSETQ. The CDR3 has 14 residues. Trimming removed 4 bases from V and 8 bases from J, with 15 bases in between. CDR3 coding DNA: TGCGCCAGCAGCCCCTCCCTACAGGGAGGGGAGCTGTTTTTT. Protein sequence: CASSPSLQGGELFF.

This clone was observed a few times. The V gene is TRBV4-2, the J gene TRBJ2-3; possibly TRBD2 for D (6 bases). Trimming took 0 bases from V and 5 from J, leaving 18 bases between them. The CDR3 is made up of 17 amino acids. Germline V CDR1 and CDR2: LGHNA, YNFKEQ. The CDR3 DNA reads as TGTGCCAGCAGCCAAGATCCTGGGGAGGCAGGAGGAGATACGCAGTATTTT. Its protein is CASSQDPGEAGGDTQYF.

V is TRBV5-4 and J is TRBJ1-2; D ambiguous. V was cut by 0 bases and J by 0 bases, with 6 bases left in between. From germline, CDR1 is SGHNT and CDR2 YYREEE (reference sequence). The CDR3 consists of 14 residues. CDR3 sequence: CASSLGASNYGYTF. CDR3 nucleotides: TGTGCCAGCAGCTTGGGCGCTTCTAACTATGGCTACACCTTC. Full variable domain (missing parts from reference TRBV5-4 and TRBJ1-2): ETGVTQSPTHLIKTRGQQVTLRCSSQSGHNTVSWYQQALGQGPQFIFQYYREEENGRGNFPPRFSGLQFPNYSSELNVNALELDDSALYLCASSLGASNYGYTFGSGTRLTVV.